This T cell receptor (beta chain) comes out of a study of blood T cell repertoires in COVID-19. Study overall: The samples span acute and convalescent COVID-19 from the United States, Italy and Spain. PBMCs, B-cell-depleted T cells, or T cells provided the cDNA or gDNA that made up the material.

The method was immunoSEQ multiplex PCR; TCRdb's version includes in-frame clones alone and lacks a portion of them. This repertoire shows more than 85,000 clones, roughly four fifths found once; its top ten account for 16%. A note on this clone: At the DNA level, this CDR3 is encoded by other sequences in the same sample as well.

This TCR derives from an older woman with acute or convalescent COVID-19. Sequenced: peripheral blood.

This chain's CDR3 is CASSLAPGGQETQYF. The CDR3, as DNA: TGCGCCAGCAGCTTGGCCCCTGGGGGGCAAGAGACCCAGTACTTC. The rearrangement uses TRBV5-1 and TRBJ2-5, with a possible D match to TRBD2 (6 bases). V lost 0 bases, J lost 2 bases, and 11 bases lay in between. Per the germline V gene, CDR1 is SGHRS and CDR2 is YFSETQ. This CDR3 comprises 15 residues.